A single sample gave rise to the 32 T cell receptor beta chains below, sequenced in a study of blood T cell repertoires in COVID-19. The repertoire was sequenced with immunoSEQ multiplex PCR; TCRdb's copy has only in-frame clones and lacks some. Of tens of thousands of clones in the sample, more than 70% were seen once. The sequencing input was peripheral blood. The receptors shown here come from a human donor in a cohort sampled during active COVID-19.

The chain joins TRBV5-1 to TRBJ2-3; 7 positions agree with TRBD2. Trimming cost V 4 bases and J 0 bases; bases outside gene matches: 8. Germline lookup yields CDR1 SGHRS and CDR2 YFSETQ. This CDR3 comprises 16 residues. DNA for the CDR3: TGCGCCAGCAGCCGAATGAGCGGGGAAAGCACAGATACGCAGTATTTT. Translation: CASSRMSGESTDTQYF.

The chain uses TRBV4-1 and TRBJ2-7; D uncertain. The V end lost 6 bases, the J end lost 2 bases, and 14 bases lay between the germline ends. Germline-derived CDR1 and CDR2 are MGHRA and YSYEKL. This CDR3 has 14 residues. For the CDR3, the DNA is TGCGCCAGCAGTCGTCCAGAAACTACCTACGAGCAGTACTTC. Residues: CASSRPETTYEQYF.

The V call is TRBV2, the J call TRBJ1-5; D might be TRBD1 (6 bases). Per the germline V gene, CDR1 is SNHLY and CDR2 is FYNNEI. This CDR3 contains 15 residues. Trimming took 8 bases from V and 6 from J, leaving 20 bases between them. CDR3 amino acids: CASGGAGGRVQPQHF. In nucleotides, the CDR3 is TGTGCCAGCGGAGGGGCCGGGGGGCGAGTTCAGCCCCAGCATTTT.

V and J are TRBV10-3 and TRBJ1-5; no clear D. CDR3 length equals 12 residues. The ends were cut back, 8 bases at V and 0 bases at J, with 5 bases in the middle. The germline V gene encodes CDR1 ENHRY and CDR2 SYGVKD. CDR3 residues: CAIQDSNQPQHF. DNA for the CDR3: TGTGCCATCCAGGATAGCAATCAGCCCCAGCATTTT.

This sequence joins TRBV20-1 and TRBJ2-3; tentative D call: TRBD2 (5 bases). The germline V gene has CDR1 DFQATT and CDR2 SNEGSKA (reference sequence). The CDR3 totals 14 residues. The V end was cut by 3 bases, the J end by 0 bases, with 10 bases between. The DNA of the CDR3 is TGCAGTGCTAGTGGACTTACTAGCACAGATACGCAGTATTTT. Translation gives CSASGLTSTDTQYF.

Here the CDR3 DNA reads TGTGCCAGCAGAGGCGGGACAGGGAACACTGAAGCTTTCTTT. Its protein product is CASRGGTGNTEAFF. The chain couples TRBV7-9 to TRBJ1-1, with 8 bases lining up with TRBD1. The CDR3 contains 14 residues. Germline CDR1 SEHNR, CDR2 FQNEAQ (reference sequence). J gave up 1 base and V 6 bases, and 4 bases lay outside the gene matches. The full variable domain, in which reference TRBV7-9 and TRBJ1-1 provide the parts outside the CDR3, is DTGVSQNPRHKITKRGQNVTFRCDPISEHNRLYWYRQTLGQGPEFLTYFQNEAQLEKSRLLSDRFSAERPKGSFSTLEIQRTEQGDSAMYLCASRGGTGNTEAFFGQGTRLTVV.

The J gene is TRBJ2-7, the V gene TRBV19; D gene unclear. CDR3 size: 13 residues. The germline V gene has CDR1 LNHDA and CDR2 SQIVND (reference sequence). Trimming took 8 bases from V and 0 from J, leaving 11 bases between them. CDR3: CASSQVSSYEQYF. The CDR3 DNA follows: TGTGCCAGTTCCCAGGTGAGCTCCTACGAGCAGTACTTC.

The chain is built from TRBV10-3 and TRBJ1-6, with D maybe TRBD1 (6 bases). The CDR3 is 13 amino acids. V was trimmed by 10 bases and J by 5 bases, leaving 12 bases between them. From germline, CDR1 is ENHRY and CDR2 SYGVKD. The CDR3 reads CATKGENNSPLHF. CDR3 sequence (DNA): TGTGCCACGAAGGGGGAGAATAATTCACCCCTCCACTTT.

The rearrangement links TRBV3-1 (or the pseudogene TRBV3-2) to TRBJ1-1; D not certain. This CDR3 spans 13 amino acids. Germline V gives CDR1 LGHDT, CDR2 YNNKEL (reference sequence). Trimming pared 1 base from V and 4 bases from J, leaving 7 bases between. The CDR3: CASSQVAGTEAFF. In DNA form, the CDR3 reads TGTGCCAGCAGCCAAGTAGCGGGCACTGAAGCTTTCTTT.

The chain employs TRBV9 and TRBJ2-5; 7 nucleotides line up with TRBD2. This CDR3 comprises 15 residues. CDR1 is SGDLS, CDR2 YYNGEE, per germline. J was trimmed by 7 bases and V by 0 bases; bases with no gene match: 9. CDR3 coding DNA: TGTGCCAGCAGCGTAGCTATGGGAGGGGTCGCGACCCAGTACTTC. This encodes CASSVAMGGVATQYF.

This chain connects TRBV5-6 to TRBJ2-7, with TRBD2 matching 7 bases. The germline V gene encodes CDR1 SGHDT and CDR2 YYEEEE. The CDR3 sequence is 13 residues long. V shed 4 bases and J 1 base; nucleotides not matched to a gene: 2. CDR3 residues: CASSHGGSYEQYF. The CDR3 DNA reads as TGTGCCAGCAGCCACGGGGGGTCCTACGAGCAGTACTTC.

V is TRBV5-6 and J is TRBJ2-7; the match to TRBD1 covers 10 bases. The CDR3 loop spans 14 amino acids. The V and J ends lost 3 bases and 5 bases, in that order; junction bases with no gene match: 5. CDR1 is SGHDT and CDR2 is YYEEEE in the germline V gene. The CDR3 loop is CASSSGTGVNEQYF. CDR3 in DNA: TGTGCCAGCAGCTCCGGGACAGGGGTGAACGAGCAGTACTTC.

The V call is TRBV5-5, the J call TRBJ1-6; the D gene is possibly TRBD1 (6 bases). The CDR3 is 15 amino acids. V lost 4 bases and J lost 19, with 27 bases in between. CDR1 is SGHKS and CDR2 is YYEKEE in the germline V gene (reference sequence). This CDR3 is CASSPAPGTHQVVHF. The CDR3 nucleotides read TGTGCCAGCAGCCCAGCACCGGGGACACACCAGGTCGTTCACTTT.

The CDR3 DNA reads as TGTGCCAGCAGTCCACTTCTAGGTGAAGCTTTCTTT. Protein product: CASSPLLGEAFF. The rearrangement uses TRBV27 and TRBJ1-1, with D unclear. This CDR3 has 12 amino acids. Germline V gene lookup returns CDR1 MNHEY and CDR2 SMNVEV (reference sequence). Trimming cost V 5 bases and J 7 bases, with 11 bases left between them.

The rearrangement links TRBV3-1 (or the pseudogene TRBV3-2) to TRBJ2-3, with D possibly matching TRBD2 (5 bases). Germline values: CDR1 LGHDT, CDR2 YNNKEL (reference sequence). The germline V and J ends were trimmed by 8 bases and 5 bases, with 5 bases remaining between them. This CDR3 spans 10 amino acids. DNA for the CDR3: TGTGCCAGCGGAGGAGATACGCAGTATTTT. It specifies CASGGDTQYF.

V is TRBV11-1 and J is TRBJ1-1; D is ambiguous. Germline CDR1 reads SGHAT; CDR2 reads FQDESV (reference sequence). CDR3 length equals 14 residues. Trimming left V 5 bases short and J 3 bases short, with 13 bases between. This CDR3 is CASSLGRGYTEAFF. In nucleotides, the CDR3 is TGTGCCAGCAGCCTCGGCCGGGGTTACACTGAAGCTTTCTTT. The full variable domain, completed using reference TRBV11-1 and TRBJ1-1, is EAEVAQSPRYKITEKSQAVAFWCDPISGHATLYWYRQILGQGPELLVQFQDESVVDDSQLPKDRFSAERLKGVDSTLKIQPAELGDSAMYLCASSLGRGYTEAFFGQGTRLTVV.

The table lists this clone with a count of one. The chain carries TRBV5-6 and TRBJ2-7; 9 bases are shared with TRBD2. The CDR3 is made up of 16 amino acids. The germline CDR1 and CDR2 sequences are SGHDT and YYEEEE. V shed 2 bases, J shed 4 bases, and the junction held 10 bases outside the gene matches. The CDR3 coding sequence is TGTGCCAGCAGCTTCTCAACGCGGGGGGGCACGTACGAGCAGTACTTC. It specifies CASSFSTRGGTYEQYF.

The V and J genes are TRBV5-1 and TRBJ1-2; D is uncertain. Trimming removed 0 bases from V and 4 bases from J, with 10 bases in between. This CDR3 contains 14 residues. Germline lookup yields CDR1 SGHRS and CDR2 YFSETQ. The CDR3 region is CASSLGQSSYGYTF. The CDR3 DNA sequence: TGCGCCAGCAGCTTGGGGCAGTCTAGCTATGGCTACACCTTC.

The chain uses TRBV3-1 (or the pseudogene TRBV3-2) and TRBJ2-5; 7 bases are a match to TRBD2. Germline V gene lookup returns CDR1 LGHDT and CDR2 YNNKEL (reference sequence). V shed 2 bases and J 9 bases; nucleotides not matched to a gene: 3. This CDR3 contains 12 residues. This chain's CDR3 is CASSQMRGSQYF. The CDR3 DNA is TGTGCCAGCAGCCAAATGCGGGGGTCCCAGTACTTC.

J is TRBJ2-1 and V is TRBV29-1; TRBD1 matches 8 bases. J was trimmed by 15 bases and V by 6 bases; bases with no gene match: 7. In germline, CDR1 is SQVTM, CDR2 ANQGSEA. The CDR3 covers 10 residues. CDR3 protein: CSVGQAIAFF. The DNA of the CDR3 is TGCAGCGTGGGACAGGCGATTGCGTTCTTC.

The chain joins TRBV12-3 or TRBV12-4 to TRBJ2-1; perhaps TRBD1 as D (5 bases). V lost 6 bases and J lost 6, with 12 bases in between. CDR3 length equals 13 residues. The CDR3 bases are TGTGCCAGCAGGCGCACAGGTACCAATGAGCAGTTCTTC. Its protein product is CASRRTGTNEQFF.

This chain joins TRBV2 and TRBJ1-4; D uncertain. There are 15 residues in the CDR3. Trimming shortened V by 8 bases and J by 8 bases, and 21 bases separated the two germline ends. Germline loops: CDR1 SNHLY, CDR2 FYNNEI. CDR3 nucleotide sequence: TGTGCCAGCCTCGCTGTAACAGTGAGAGGGGAAAAACTGTTTTTT. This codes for CASLAVTVRGEKLFF.

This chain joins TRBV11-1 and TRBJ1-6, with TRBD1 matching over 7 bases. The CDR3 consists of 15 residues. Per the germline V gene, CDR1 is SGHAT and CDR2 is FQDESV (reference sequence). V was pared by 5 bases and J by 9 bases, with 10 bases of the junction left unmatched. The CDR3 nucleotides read TGTGCCAGCAGCGCAAGACAGGGAGGAAGTTCACCCCTCCACTTT. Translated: CASSARQGGSSPLHF. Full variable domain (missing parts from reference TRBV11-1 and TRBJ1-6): EAEVAQSPRYKITEKSQAVAFWCDPISGHATLYWYRQILGQGPELLVQFQDESVVDDSQLPKDRFSAERLKGVDSTLKIQPAELGDSAMYLCASSARQGGSSPLHFGNGTRLTVT.

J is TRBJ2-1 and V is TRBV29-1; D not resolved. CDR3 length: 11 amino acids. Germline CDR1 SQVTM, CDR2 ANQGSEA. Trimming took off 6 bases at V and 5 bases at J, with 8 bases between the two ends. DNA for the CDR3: TGCAGCGTCATCAAAAACAATGAGCAGTTCTTC. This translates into CSVIKNNEQFF.

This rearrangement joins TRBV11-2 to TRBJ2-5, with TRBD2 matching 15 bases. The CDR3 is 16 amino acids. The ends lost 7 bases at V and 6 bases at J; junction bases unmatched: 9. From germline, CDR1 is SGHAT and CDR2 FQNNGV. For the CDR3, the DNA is TGTGCCAGCACCAAACCCGGGACTAGCGGGGGGCAGACCCAGTACTTC. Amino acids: CASTKPGTSGGQTQYF. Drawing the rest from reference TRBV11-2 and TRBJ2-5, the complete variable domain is EAGVAQSPRYKIIEKRQSVAFWCNPISGHATLYWYQQILGQGPKLLIQFQNNGVVDDSQLPKDRFSAERLKGVDSTLKIQPAKLEDSAVYLCASTKPGTSGGQTQYFGPGTRLLVL.

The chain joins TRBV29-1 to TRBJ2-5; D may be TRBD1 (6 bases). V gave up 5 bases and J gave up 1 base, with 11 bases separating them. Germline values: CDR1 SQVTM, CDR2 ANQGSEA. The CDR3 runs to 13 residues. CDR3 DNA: TGCAGCGTTCACGGACAGACCCAAGAGACCCAGTACTTC. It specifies CSVHGQTQETQYF.

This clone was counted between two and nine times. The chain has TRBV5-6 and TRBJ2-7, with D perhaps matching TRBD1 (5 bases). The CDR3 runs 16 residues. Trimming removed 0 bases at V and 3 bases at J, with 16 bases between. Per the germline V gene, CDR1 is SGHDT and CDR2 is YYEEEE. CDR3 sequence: CASSLALAGFNYEQYF. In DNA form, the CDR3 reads TGTGCCAGCAGCTTGGCCCTGGCAGGGTTCAACTACGAGCAGTACTTC. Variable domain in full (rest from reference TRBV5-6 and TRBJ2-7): DAGVTQSPTHLIKTRGQQVTLRCSPKSGHDTVSWYQQALGQGPQFIFQYYEEEERQRGNFPDRFSGHQFPNYSSELNVNALLLGDSALYLCASSLALAGFNYEQYFGPGTRLTVT.

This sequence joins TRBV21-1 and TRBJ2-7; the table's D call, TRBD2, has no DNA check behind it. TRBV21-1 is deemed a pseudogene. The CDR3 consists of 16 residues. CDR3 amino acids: CASSRKPSEPGREQYF. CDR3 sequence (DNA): TGTGCCAGCAGCCGAAAACCCTCAGAACCGGGTCGCGAGCAGTACTTC.

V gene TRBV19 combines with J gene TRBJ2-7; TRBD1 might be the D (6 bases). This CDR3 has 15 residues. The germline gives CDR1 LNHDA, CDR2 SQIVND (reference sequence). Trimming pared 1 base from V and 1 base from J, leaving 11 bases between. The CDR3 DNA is TGTGCCAGTAGTATAGCTTGGCAGGGGTCCTACGAGCAGTACTTC. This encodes CASSIAWQGSYEQYF.

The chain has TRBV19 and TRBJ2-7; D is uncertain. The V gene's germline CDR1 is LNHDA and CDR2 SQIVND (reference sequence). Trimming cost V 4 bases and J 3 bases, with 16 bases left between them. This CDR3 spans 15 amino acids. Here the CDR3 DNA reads TGTGCCAGTAGTACACAGAGTTCGATCCTCTACGAGCAGTACTTC. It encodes CASSTQSSILYEQYF.

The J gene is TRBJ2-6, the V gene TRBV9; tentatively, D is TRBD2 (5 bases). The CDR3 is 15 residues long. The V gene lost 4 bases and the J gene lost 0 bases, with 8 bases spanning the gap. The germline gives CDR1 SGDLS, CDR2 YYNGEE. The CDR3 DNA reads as TGTGCCAGCAGCCCCCGGGGCTCTGGGGCCAACGTCCTGACTTTC. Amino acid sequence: CASSPRGSGANVLTF.

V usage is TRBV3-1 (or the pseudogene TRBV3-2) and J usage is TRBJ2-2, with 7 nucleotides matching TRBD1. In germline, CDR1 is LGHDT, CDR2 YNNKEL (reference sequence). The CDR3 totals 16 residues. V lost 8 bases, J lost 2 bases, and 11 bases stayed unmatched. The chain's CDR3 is CASHRAGGSNTGELFF. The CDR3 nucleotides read TGTGCCAGCCACAGGGCAGGGGGTTCCAACACCGGGGAGCTGTTTTTT.